The 5 T cell receptor beta chains below come from one sample, sequenced in a study of spatial heterogeneity in lung cancer. As for time point: sample taken at primary tumor resection. Unsorted whole RNA of tumor, nontumor lung or frozen PBMC was sequenced. A single record per CDR3 protein comes from TCRdb applying MiXCR to the 5' RACE reads. This sample has some 8,000 distinct CDR3 sequences; roughly 5.9% occur once, and the top ten carry roughly 36%. Sequenced here: PBMCs, sampled at surgery. Source of these receptors: a male donor with early-stage non-small cell lung cancer.

In its sample, this clonotype was seen many times. This rearrangement joins TRBV5-1 to TRBJ2-7, with TRBD1 matching over 7 bases. The V segment lost 4 bases and the J segment 4 bases; nucleotides outside the gene matches: 11. CDR1 and CDR2 from the germline V gene are SGHRS and YFSETQ. This CDR3 has 15 residues. In DNA, the CDR3 is TGCGCCAGCAGCCCGGGACAGACTCAGAATTACGAGCAGTACTTC. It translates to CASSPGQTQNYEQYF.

In this sample, this clonotype turned up many times. The chain has TRBV6-6 and TRBJ1-1; TRBD1 agrees at 10 bases. This CDR3 spans 16 amino acids. Trimming cost V 6 bases and J 5 bases; bases outside gene matches: 12. CDR1 is MNHNY and CDR2 is SVGAGI in the germline V gene (reference sequence). The CDR3: CASSPGAGQGVTEAFF. CDR3 DNA sequence: TGTGCCAGCAGCCCGGGCGCCGGACAGGGGGTGACTGAAGCTTTCTTT.

This clonotype occurred many times. The chain recombines TRBV7-2 with TRBJ2-2; 7 nucleotides match TRBD1. The CDR3 runs to 16 residues. In germline, CDR1 is SGHTA, CDR2 FQGNSA. After removal of 1 base from V and 0 bases from J, the junction contained 2 bases not matched to a gene. The DNA for the CDR3 is TGTGCCAGCAGCTTAGTAGGGGGCCCGAACACCGGGGAGCTGTTTTTT. Translated, it gives CASSLVGGPNTGELFF.

This clonotype was seen at least ten times. V gene TRBV3-1 combines with J gene TRBJ1-1; unclear D gene. V dropped 1 base and J dropped 7 bases, with 7 bases sitting between them. Germline V lookup: CDR1 LGHDT, CDR2 YNNKEL (reference sequence). This CDR3 comprises 12 residues. DNA for the CDR3: TGTGCCAGCAGCCAAGCTCGGTTTGAAGCTTTCTTT. Translated, it gives CASSQARFEAFF.

This clonotype came up many times. The chain employs TRBV30 and TRBJ2-3; 10 bases agree with TRBD2. From germline, CDR1 is GTSNPN and CDR2 SVGIG (reference sequence). The CDR3 sequence is 16 residues long. The V and J ends lost 0 bases and 3 bases, in that order; junction bases with no gene match: 6. The CDR3 protein is CAWSVLASGRTDTQYF. For the CDR3, the DNA is TGTGCCTGGAGTGTACTGGCTAGCGGGAGAACAGATACGCAGTATTTT.